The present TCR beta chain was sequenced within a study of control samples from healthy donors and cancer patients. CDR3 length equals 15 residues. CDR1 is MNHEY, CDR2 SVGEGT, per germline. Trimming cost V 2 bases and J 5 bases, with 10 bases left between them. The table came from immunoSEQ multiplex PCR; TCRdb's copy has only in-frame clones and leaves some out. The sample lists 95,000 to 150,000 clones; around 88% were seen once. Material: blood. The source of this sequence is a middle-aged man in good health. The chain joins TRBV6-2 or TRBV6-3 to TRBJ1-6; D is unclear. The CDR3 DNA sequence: TGTGCCAGCAGTTACAAGAGGCACGATAATTCACCCCTCCACTTT. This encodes CASSYKRHDNSPLHF.